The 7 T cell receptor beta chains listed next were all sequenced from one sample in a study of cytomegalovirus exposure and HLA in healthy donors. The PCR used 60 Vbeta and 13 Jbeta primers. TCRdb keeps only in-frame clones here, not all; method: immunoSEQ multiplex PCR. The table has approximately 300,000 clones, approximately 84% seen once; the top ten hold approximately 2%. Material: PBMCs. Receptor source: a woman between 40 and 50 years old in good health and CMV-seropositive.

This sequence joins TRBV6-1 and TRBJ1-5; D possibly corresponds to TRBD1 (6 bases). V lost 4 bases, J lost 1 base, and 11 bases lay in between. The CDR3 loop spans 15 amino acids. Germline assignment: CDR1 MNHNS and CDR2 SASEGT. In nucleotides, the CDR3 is TGTGCCAGCAGTGGGGGGCCCAACAGCAATCAGCCCCAGCATTTT. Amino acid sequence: CASSGGPNSNQPQHF.

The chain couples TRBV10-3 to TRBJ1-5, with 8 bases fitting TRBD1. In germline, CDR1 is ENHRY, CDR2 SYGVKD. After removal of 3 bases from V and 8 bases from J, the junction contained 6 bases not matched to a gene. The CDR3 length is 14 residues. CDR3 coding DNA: TGTGCCATCAGTGAAAACAGGGGGAAGGAGCCCCAGCATTTT. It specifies CAISENRGKEPQHF.

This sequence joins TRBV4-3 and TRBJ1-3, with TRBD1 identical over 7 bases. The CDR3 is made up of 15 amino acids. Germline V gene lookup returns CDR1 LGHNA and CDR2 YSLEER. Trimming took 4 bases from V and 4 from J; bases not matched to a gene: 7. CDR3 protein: CASSPYRGSGNTIYF. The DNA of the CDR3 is TGCGCCAGCAGCCCATACAGGGGATCCGGAAACACCATATATTTT.

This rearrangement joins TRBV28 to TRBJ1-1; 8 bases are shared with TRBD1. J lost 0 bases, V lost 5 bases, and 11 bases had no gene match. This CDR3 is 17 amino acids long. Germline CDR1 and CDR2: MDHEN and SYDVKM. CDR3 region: CASSPYRQGRMNTEAFF. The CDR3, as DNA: TGTGCCAGCAGTCCCTATAGACAGGGGCGAATGAACACTGAAGCTTTCTTT.

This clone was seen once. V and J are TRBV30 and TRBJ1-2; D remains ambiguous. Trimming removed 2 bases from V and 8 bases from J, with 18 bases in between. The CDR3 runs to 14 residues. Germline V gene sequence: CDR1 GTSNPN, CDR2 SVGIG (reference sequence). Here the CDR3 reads CAWSRGGSNGGYTF. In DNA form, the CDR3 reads TGTGCCTGGAGTCGGGGAGGGTCCAATGGAGGCTACACCTTC.

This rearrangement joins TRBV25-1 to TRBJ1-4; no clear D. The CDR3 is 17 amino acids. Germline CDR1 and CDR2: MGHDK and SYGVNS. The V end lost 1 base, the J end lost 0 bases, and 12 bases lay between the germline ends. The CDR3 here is CASSESLLGPTNEKLFF. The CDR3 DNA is TGTGCCAGCAGTGAATCCCTGCTTGGCCCAACTAATGAAAAACTGTTTTTT.

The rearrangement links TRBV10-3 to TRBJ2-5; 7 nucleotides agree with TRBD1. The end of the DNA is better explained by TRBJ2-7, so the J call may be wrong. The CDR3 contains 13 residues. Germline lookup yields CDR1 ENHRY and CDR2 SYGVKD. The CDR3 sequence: CATTQGVAYEQYF. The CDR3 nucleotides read TGTGCCACTACCCAGGGGGTAGCCTACGAGCAGTACTTC.